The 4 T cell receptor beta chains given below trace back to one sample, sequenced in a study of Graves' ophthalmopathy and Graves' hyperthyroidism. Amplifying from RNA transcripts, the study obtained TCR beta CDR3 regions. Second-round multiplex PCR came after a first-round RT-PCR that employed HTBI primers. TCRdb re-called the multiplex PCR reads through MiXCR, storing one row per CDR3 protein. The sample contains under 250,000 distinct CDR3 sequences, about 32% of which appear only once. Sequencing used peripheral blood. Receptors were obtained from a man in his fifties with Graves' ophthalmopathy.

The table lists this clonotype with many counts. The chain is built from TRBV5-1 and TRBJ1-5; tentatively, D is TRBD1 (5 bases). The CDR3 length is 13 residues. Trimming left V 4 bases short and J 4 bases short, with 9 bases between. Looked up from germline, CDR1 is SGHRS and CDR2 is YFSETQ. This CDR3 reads CASSDSPNQPQHF. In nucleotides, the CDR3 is TGCGCCAGCAGCGACAGCCCGAATCAGCCCCAGCATTTT.

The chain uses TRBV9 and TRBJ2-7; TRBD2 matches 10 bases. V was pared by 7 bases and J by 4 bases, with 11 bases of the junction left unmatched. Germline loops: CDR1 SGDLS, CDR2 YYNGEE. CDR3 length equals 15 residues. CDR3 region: CASGDGLAGEYEQYF. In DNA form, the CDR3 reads TGTGCCAGCGGGGACGGGCTAGCGGGAGAGTACGAGCAGTACTTC.

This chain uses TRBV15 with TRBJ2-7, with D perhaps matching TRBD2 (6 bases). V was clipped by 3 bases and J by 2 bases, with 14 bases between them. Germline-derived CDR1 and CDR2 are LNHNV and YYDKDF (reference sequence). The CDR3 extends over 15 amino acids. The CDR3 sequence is CATSSRRVITYEQYF. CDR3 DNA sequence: TGTGCCACCAGCAGCCGGAGGGTGATCACCTACGAGCAGTACTTC.

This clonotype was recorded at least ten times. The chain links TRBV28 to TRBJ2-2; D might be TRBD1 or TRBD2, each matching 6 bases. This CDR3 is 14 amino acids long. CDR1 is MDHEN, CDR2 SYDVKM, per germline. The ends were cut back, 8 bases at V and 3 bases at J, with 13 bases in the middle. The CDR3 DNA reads TGTGCCAGCTGTTGGGGGGCGGACACCGGGGAGCTGTTTTTT. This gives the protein CASCWGADTGELFF.